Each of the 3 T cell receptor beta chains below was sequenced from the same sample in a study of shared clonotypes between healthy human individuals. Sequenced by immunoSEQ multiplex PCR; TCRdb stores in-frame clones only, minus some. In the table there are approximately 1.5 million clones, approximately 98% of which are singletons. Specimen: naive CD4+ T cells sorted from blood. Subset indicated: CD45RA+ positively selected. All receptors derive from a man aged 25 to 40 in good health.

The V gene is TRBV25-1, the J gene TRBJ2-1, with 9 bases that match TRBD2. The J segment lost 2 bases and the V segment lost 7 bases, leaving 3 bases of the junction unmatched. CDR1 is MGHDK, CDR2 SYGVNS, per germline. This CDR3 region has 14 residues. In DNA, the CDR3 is TGTGCCAGCAATGTAGCGGGAGCCTACAATGAGCAGTTCTTC. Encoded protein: CASNVAGAYNEQFF. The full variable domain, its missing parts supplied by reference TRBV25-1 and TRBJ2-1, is EADIYQTPRYLVIGTGKKITLECSQTMGHDKMYWYQQDPGMELHLIHYSYGVNSTEKGDLSSESTVSRIRTEHFPLTLESARPSHTSQYLCASNVAGAYNEQFFGPGTRLTVL.

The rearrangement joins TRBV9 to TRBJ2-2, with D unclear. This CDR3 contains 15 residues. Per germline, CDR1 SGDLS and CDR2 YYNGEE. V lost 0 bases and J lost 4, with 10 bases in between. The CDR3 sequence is CASSVADTRTGELFF. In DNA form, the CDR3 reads TGTGCCAGCAGCGTAGCCGATACCCGCACCGGGGAGCTGTTTTTT.

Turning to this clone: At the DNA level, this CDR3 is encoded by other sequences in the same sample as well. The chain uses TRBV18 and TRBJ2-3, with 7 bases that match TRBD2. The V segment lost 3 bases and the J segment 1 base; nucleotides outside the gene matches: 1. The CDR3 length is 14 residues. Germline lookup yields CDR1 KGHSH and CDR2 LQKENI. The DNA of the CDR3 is TGTGCCAGCTCACCCGGACTAGGCACAGATACGCAGTATTTT. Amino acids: CASSPGLGTDTQYF.